This T cell receptor (beta chain) appears in the sequencing data of a study of blood T cell repertoires in COVID-19. The CDR3 has 13 residues. Using immunoSEQ multiplex PCR, the repertoire was profiled, and TCRdb retains in-frame clones only, with some absent. Here the sample spans fewer than 200,000 clones, approximately 86% being singletons. The TCR originated in a man aged 55 to 70 who had recovered from COVID-19. What was sequenced was peripheral blood. The gene calls are TRBV21-1 and TRBJ1-1. TRBV21-1 is listed as a pseudogene. CDR3 DNA sequence: TGTGCCAGCGCGGAGGTGACCAACACTGAAGCTTTCTTT. This sequence encodes CASAEVTNTEAFF.